There are a few counts of the clone carrying this T cell receptor beta chain. Its antigen is still unknown. The CDR3 has 16 amino acids. The germline V gene has CDR1 SNHLY and CDR2 FYNNEI. With V trimmed by 5 bases and J by 3 bases, 5 bases remained unmatched. The sample is drawn from a study of identical twins. Template switching, a step in the protocol, added a universal primer site, and cDNA carried unique molecular identifiers. TCRdb reprocessed the 5' RACE reads via MiXCR and lists one record per CDR3 protein. This sample has a few hundred thousand distinct CDR3 sequences, with roughly 9% found just once. Points from the study as a whole: Where out-of-frame alpha sequences were twin-shared, they showed excess low generation probability. The study reached conclusions through statistical analysis that was cross-sectional, not following the same donors. The abundant beta clonotypes from cord blood had fewer insertions, and memory repertoires had none of this.

The source is a woman between 45 and 60 years old in good health. The gene calls are TRBV2 and TRBJ2-2, with 11 bases that match TRBD2. Source material: naive T cells sorted from blood. For the CDR3, the DNA is TGTGCCAGCAGTCAAATAGCGGGAGGGTACACCGGGGAGCTGTTTTTT. Translation: CASSQIAGGYTGELFF. Full variable domain (missing parts from reference TRBV2 and TRBJ2-2): EPEVTQTPSHQVTQMGQEVILRCVPISNHLYFYWYRQILGQKVEFLVSFYNNEISEKSEIFDDQFSVERPDGSNFTLKIRSTKLEDSAMYFCASSQIAGGYTGELFFGEGSRLTVL.